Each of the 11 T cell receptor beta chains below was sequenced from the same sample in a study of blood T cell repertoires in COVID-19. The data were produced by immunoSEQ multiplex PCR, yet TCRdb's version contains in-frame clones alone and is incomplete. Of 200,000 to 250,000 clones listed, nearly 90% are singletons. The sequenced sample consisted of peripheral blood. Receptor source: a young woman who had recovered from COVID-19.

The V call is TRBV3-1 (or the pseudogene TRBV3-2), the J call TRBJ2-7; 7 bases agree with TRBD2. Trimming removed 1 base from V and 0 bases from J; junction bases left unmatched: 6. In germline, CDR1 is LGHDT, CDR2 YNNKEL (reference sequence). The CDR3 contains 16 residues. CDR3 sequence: CASSQGHRDYSYEQYF. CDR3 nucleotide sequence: TGTGCCAGCAGCCAAGGTCACCGGGACTACTCCTACGAGCAGTACTTC.

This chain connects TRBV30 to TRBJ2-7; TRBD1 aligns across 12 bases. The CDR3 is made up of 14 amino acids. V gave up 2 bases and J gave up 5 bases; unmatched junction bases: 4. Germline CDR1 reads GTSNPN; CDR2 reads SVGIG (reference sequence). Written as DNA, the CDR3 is TGTGCCTGGAGTCCGGGACAGGGGGCGAACGAGCAGTACTTC. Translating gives CAWSPGQGANEQYF.

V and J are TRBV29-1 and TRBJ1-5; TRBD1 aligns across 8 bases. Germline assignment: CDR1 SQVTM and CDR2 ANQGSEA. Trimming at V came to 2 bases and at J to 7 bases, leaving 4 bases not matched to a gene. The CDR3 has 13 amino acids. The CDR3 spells CSVEQGTGQPQHF. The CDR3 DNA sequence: TGCAGCGTTGAACAGGGGACAGGACAGCCCCAGCATTTT.

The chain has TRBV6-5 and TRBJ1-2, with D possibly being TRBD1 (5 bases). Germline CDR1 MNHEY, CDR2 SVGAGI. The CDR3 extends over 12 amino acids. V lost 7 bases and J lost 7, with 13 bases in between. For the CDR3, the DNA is TGTGCCAGCACTAAGGGGCTGGCTGGCTACACCTTC. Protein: CASTKGLAGYTF.

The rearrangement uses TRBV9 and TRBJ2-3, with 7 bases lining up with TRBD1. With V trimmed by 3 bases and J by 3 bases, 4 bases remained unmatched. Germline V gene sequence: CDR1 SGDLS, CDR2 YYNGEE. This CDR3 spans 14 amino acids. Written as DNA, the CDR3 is TGTGCCAGCAGCGCTACGACAGGGACAGATACGCAGTATTTT. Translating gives CASSATTGTDTQYF.

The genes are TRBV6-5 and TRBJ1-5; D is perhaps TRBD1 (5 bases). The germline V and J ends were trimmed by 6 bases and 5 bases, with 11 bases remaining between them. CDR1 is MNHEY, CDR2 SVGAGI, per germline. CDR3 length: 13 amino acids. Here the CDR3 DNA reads TGTGCCAGCAGGCGACAGCCACATCAGCCCCAGCATTTT. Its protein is CASRRQPHQPQHF.

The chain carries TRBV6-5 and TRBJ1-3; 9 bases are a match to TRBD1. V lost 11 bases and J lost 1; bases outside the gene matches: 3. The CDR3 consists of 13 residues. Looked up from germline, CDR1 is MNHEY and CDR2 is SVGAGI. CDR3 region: CASQGASGNTIYF. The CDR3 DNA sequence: TGTGCCTCACAGGGGGCTTCTGGAAACACCATATATTTT.

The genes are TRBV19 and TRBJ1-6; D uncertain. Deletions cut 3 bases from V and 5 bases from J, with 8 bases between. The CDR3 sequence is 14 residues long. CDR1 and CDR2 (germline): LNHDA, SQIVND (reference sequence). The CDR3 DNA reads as TGTGCCAGTAGTATCTCACAGCATAATTCACCCCTCCACTTT. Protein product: CASSISQHNSPLHF. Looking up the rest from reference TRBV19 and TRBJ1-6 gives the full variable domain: DGGITQSPKYLFRKEGQNVTLSCEQNLNHDAMYWYRQDPGQGLRLIYYSQIVNDFQKGDIAEGYSVSREKKESFPLTVTSAQKNPTAFYLCASSISQHNSPLHFGNGTRLTVT.

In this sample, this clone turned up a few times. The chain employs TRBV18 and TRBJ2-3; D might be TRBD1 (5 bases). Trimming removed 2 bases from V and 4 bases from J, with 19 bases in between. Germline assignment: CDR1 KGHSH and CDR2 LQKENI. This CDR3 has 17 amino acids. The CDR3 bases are TGTGCCAGCTCACCAAACTTTAGGGGTCGAAGCGCAGATACGCAGTATTTT. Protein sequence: CASSPNFRGRSADTQYF.

The CDR3 spells CASSYSVGGEQYF. The CDR3 bases are TGTGCCAGCAGTTATAGCGTCGGGGGTGAGCAGTACTTC. J is TRBJ2-7 and V is TRBV6-2 or TRBV6-3; the D gene is possibly TRBD2 (6 bases). The V and J ends lost 3 bases and 7 bases respectively, with 13 bases between them. This CDR3 has 13 amino acids. Germline CDR1 reads MNHEY; CDR2 reads SVGEGT.

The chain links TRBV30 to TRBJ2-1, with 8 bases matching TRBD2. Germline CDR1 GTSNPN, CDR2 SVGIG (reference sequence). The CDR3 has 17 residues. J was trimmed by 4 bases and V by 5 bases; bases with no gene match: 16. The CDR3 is CAWRPVAGSGVYNEQFF. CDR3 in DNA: TGTGCCTGGCGTCCTGTAGCGGGATCAGGGGTATACAATGAGCAGTTCTTC.